The present T cell receptor (beta chain) was sequenced within a study of blood T cells in healthy people across ages (dated by TCRdb to the mid-2010s). General notes on the study: In model experiments, template switching captured about one uniquely barcoded TCR beta cDNA molecule for every two T cells. Using deep sequencing normalized with unique cDNA molecular identifiers, the study measured how TCR beta repertoire diversity changes with age. Four age groups were formed from the donors: young (average 16 years), middle-aged (approximately 42), aged (roughly 56) and long-lived (around 82). To avoid experimental bias, donors of different ages were randomly spread across the sequencing lanes. Using the same blood draw, the study looked at two additional independent replicas of 1 million unique cDNA reads for two donors, one aged 18 to 30 and the other aged 80 or older. Study-wide findings and limitations: Estimates of total diversity from one million sequenced T cells were regarded as lower bounds and underestimates. The percentage of naive T cells measured by flow cytometry correlated strongly with observed TCR beta diversity. Donor CMV infection status was unknown, potentially confounding age-related changes in expanded clonotypes. Bulk unsorted PBMC profiling prevented conclusive comparison of naive and antigen-experienced compartments. Compared with the aged group, the long-lived group had more naive CD4+ T cells, fewer expanded clones and increased TCR diversity, a pattern suggesting age selection. As age increased, observed TCR beta diversity per million T cells dropped in a roughly linear way, and a significant reduction was already evident by age about 40.

The library was generated by 5' RACE. Sequencing was performed on an Illumina HiSeq 2500. A second roughly 7 to 11 cycle PCR used a sample-barcoded 5' primer and a J-beta primer mix. A template-switch 5' adaptor carrying 12 random nucleotides introduced a unique molecular identifier onto each TCR beta cDNA molecule. Each sample yielded at least 3 million CDR3-containing paired-end reads. First-strand cDNA synthesis was performed from all RNA using the Mint cDNA synthesis kit, with priming by a TRBC-specific oligonucleotide. Following uracil-DNA glycosylase treatment, all cDNA underwent a first 18-cycle PCR with the universal primers M1SS and BC2_uni_R. Regarding the original processing steps: For normalization, 1 million high-quality reads, each with a distinct molecular identifier, were randomly selected from each sample. Instead of being binned into consensus sequences, reads that shared molecular identifiers were thrown out. MiTCR, with a Q25 quality threshold and the strictest error-elimination algorithm, was used for CDR3 identification, clonotype clustering and error correction. A nonparametric unseen species model with Euler transformation was used to estimate a lower bound on total TCR beta diversity. Using fastp trimming at Q25 and MiXCR clonotype assembly, TCRdb reanalyzed the public sequencing data and kept in-frame beta chains. One record per CDR3 amino acid sequence lists the most common genes and DNA. TCRdb, rather than the study authors, made the V and J calls. Here the sample has about 900,000 distinct CDR3 sequences; roughly 48% occur a single time. Together, the top ten hold around 15% of the sample.

With regard to this clonotype: Its antigen remains undetermined. No much larger clonotype is one base removed from it; base qualities were not supplied.

The CDR3 runs 16 amino acids, cysteine and phenylalanine included. The read is trimmed to its CDR3 DNA, 48 bases read in frame from base 1. Reading the germline V gene gives CDR1 SGHTA and CDR2 FQGNSA. Trimming at the junction amounts to 5 bases on V and 4 bases on J, and the germline ends lie 20 bases apart. Donors were 40 or so systemically healthy Caucasian individuals from Russia aged roughly 6 to 95 years. Each donor gave 8 to 10 milliliters of peripheral blood, drawn into EDTA-treated Vacutainer tubes. Ficoll-Paque density-gradient centrifugation was used to isolate PBMCs, with at least 6 million per sample. Total RNA, at least 5 micrograms per sample, was extracted from PBMCs with Trizol reagent. For every donor, flow cytometry on a PBMC aliquot measured the percentage of naive CD45RAhigh/CD27high T cells.

The receptor's source is a man under 40 in good health. The chain links TRBV7-2 with TRBJ1-2; TRBD1 is perhaps the D gene, given 6 matching bases. Sequencing was carried out using blood. The DNA is TGTGCCAGCAGCGACCACGGCAGGGGAAAGGGCTATGGCTACACCTTC. The resulting protein is CASSDHGRGKGYGYTF. This CDR3, with the reference TRBV7-2 and TRBJ1-2 proteins standing in past its ends, gives the full variable domain GAGVSQSPSNKVTEKGKDVELRCDPISGHTALYWYRQSLGQGLEFLIYFQGNSAPDKSGLPSDRFSAERTGGSVSTLTIQRTQQEDSAVYLCASSDHGRGKGYGYTFGSGTRLTVV.